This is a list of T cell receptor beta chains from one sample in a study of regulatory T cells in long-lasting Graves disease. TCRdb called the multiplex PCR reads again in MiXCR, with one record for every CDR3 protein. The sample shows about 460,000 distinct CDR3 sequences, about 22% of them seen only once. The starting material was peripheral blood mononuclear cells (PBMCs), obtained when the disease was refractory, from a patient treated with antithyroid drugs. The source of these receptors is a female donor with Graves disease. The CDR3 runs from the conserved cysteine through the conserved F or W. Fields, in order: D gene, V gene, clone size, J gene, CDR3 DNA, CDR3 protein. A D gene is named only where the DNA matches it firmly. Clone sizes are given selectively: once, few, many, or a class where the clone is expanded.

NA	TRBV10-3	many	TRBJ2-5	TGTGCCATCAGTGAGTCTGACAGGCCCCAAGAGACCCAGTACTTC	CAISESDRPQETQYF
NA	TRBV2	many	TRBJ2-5	TGTGCCAGCAGTGAACTCGGGGGCCGGGAGACCCAGTACTTC	CASSELGGRETQYF
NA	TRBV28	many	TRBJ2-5	TGTGCCAGCAGCGCGGGGCTTGGAGAGACCCAGTACTTC	CASSAGLGETQYF
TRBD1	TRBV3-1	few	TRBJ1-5	TGTGCCAGCAGCCAAGGGGGACAGGGCAATCAGCCCCAGCATTTT	CASSQGGQGNQPQHF
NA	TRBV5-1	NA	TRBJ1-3	TGCGCCAGCAGCTTGGACCGGAGACAGCCTGGAAACACCATATATTTT	CASSLDRRQPGNTIYF
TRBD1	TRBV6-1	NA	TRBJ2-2	TGTGCCAGCAAGGGGACAGGGGGCGCGGCCGGGGAGCTGTTTTTT	CASKGTGGAAGELFF
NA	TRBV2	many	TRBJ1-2	TGTGCCAGCAGGCCCGGGACACCGACTAACTATGGCTACACCTTC	CASRPGTPTNYGYTF
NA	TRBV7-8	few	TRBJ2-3	TGTGCCAGCAGCTTAACGAGACAGACCACAGATACGCAGTATTTT	CASSLTRQTTDTQYF
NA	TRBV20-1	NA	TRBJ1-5	TGCAGTGCTAGAGATCAGCCAGGGCAGTCCCAGCATTTT	CSARDQPGQSQHF
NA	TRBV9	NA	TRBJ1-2	TGTGCCAGCAGCGCCGGGACAACTTCTGACTATGGCTACACCTTC	CASSAGTTSDYGYTF
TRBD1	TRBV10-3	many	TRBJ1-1	TGTGCCATCAGTGAGACAGGGGATACGAACACTGAAGCTTTCTTT	CAISETGDTNTEAFF
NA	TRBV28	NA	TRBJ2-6	TGTGCCTCTGGGGCCAACGTCCTGACTTTC	CASGANVLTF
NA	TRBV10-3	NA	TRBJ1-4	TGTGCCATCAAGGGGCAGGTGGGCGAAAAACTGTTTTTT	CAIKGQVGEKLFF
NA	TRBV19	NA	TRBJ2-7	TGTGCCAGTAAAATCTCTTGGGGGGACTACGAGCAGTACTTC	CASKISWGDYEQYF
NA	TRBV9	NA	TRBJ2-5	TGTGCCAGCAGCGTAGCCGACTCCCCCCAGTACTTC	CASSVADSPQYF
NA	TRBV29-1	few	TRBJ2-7	TGCAGCGTTACCTGGGTTGCCGAGCAGTACTTC	CSVTWVAEQYF
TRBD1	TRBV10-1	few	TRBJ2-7	TGCGCCAGCAGAAGAACATCAACAGGGGGCCTTACCTACGAGCAGTACTTC	CASRRTSTGGLTYEQYF
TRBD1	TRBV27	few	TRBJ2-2	TGTGCCAGCAGTTCAAAACCCCCGGGACAGGGGACCGGGGAGCTGTTTTTT	CASSSKPPGQGTGELFF
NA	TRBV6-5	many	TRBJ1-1	TGTGCCAGCAGATACACGAGGAGTGGGGTTGAAGCTTTCTTT	CASRYTRSGVEAFF
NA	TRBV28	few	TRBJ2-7	TGTGCCAGCAGCCTCCTACGGCACGAGCAGTACTTC	CASSLLRHEQYF
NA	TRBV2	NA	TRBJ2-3	TGTGCCAGCAGTGAAGTCCAGACTGGCACAGATACGCAGTATTTT	CASSEVQTGTDTQYF
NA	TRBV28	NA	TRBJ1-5	TGTGCCAGCAGTTTTGGGGTTGGCGATCAGCCCCAGCATTTT	CASSFGVGDQPQHF
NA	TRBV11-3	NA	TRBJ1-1	TGTGCCAGCAGCCCAGGGTGGAGGACCTACCACCCCTTGAACACTGAAGCTTTCTTT	CASSPGWRTYHPLNTEAFF
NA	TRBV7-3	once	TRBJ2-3	TGTGCCAGCAGCCCCCAGGGGGCGGGAGTAGTGGATACGCAGTATTTT	CASSPQGAGVVDTQYF
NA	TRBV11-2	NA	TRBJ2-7	TGTGCCAGCAGCTTTAGGGACCGGCACCCCCTGACCCCGGAGCAGTACTTC	CASSFRDRHPLTPEQYF
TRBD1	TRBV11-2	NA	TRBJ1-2	TGTGCCAGCAGCTTTCTGACAGGGAGATTGTCTGGCTACACCTTC	CASSFLTGRLSGYTF
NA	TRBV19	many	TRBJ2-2	TGTGCCAGTAGTAATAGGCCGAACACCGGGGAGCTGTTTTTT	CASSNRPNTGELFF
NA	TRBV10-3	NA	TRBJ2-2	TGTGCCATCAGTGAGCTGGAGGTCGGGGAGCTGTTTTTT	CAISELEVGELFF
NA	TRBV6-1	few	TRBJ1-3	TGTGCCACCTTTCCCGGAAACACCATATATTTT	CATFPGNTIYF
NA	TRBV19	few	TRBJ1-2	TGTGCCAGTACCGATGTGGCCGGCCGCGATGGCTACACCTTC	CASTDVAGRDGYTF
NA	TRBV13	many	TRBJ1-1	TGTGCCAGCAGGGTACGGGAGGAGGGAGGAGCTTTCTTT	CASRVREEGGAFF
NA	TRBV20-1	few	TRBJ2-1	TGCAGTCCAAGCAGCGCCGCCTACAATGAGCAGTTCTTC	CSPSSAAYNEQFF
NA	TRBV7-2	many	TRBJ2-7	TGTGCCAGCAGCCGGCTCGGGCAGGGAAACGAGCAGTACTTC	CASSRLGQGNEQYF
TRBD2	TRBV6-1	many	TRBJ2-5	TGTGCCAGCAGTCGTTACCGTGGGACTAGCGGTCAAGAGACCCAGTACTTC	CASSRYRGTSGQETQYF
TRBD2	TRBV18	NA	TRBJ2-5	TGTGCCAGCTCACCAAAGGCGGGGGGCCCAGAGACCCAGTACTTC	CASSPKAGGPETQYF
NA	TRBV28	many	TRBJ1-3	TGTGCCAGCAGAGCAGACACGGGAGGAAACACCATATATTTT	CASRADTGGNTIYF
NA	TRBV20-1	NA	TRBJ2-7	TGCAGTGCCTACGGGGTGGGGCGGCGTGAGCAGTACTTC	CSAYGVGRREQYF
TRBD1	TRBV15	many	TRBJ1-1	TGTGCCACCAGCAGAGAGGGGACAGGGGGGGGTGAAGCTTTCTTT	CATSREGTGGGEAFF
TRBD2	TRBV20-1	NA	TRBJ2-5	TGCAGTGCTGCTATAGGGTCCCTGAGCGGGAGGGCTAGAGAGACCCAGTACTTC	CSAAIGSLSGRARETQYF
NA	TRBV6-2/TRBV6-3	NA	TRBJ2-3	TGTGCCAGCAGTTACTCGCTGGAAAGCACAGATACGCAGTATTTT	CASSYSLESTDTQYF
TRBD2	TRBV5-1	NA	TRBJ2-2	TGCGCCAGCAGCTTGGTCTTTCTAGCGGTTAACACCGGGGAGCTGTTTTTT	CASSLVFLAVNTGELFF
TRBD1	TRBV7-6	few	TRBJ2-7	TGTGCCAGCAGCTTAGCACGGGGACAGGGAGGGGAGCAGTACTTC	CASSLARGQGGEQYF
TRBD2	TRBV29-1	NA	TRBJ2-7	TGCAGCGTTGAATGGGAGACTAGCGGGTTTTCCTACGAGCAGTACTTC	CSVEWETSGFSYEQYF
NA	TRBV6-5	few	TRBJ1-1	TGTGCCAGCAGTTACTCCGCAGGAATGAACACTGAAGCTTTCTTT	CASSYSAGMNTEAFF
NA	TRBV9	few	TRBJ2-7	TGTGCCAGCAGCGTAGCTATGGGTCCCTACGAGCAGTACTTC	CASSVAMGPYEQYF
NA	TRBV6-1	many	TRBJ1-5	TGTGCCAGCAGTCGGGACGGAGCGAGTCAGCCCCAGCATTTT	CASSRDGASQPQHF
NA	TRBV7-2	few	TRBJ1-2	TGTGCCAGCAGACCAGAGGCAACCCTCTATGGCTACACCTTC	CASRPEATLYGYTF
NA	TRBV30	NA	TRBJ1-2	TGTGCCTGGAGTTCCGGGATCCAGTCTAACTATGGCTACACCTTC	CAWSSGIQSNYGYTF